This record concerns one TCR beta chain sequence. The data belong to a study of blood T cells in healthy people across ages. Through a sample-barcoded 5' primer and a J-beta primer mix, a second PCR was run for about 6 to 12 cycles. MiXCR, run by TCRdb on the 5' RACE reads, gives a single entry per CDR3 protein. The data contain some 850,000 distinct CDR3 sequences, under 30% of them singletons. Isolation yielded PBMCs, at least 7 million per sample, in every case. CDR3 size: 12 residues. Per the germline V gene, CDR1 is SEHNR and CDR2 is FQNEAQ (reference sequence). These data were likewise used in another study, on T cells of mothers and their children.

The rearrangement joins TRBV7-9 to TRBJ2-5; TRBD1 or TRBD2 may be the D gene (6 bases each). The J call may be in error: the DNA end matches TRBJ2-7 better. This clonotype was obtained from a boy between 10 and 17 years old in good health. What was sequenced was blood. CDR3 in DNA: TGTGCCAGCAGGTACGGGGGCGGCGAGCAGTACTTC. This codes for CASRYGGGEQYF.